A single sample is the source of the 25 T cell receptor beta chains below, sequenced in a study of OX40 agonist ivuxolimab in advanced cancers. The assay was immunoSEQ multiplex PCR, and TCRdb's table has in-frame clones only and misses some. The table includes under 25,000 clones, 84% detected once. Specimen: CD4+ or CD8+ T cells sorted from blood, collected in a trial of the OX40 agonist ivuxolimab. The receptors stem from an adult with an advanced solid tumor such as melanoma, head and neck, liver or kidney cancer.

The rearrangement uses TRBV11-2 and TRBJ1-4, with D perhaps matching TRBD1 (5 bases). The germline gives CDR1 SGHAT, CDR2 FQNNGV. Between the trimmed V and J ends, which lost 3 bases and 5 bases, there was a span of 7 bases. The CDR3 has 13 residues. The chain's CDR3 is CASSFDRNEKLFF. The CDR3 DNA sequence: TGTGCCAGCAGCTTCGACAGAAATGAAAAACTGTTTTTT.

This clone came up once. The CDR3 sequence is CASSLVGSNTQYF. As DNA, the CDR3 is TGTGCCAGCAGCTTAGTCGGCTCCAATACGCAGTATTTT. This chain uses TRBV7-9 with TRBJ2-3; no definite D call. Germline CDR1 reads SEHNR; CDR2 reads FQNEAQ (reference sequence). This CDR3 comprises 13 residues. Deletions cut 1 base from V and 7 bases from J, with 9 bases between.

For the CDR3, the DNA is TGTGCCAGCAGTTACTCGAAGGGGGCTATTTCCGGTGAAGCTTTCTTT. Amino acid sequence: CASSYSKGAISGEAFF. The V and J genes are TRBV6-5 and TRBJ1-1; 7 positions match TRBD1. The CDR3 extends over 16 amino acids. J gave up 7 bases and V 0 bases, and 11 bases lay outside the gene matches. Germline CDR1 MNHEY, CDR2 SVGAGI.

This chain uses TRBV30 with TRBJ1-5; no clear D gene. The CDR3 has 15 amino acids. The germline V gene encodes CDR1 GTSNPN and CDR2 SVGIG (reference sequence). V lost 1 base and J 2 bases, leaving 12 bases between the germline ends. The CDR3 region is CAWSAGMAGNQPQHF. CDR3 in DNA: TGTGCCTGGAGTGCGGGGATGGCTGGCAATCAGCCCCAGCATTTT.

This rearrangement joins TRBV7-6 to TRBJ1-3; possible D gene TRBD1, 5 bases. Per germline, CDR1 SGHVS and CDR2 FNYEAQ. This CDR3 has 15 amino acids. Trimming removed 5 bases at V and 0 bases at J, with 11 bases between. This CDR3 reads CASSSRGFSGNTIYF. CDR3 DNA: TGTGCCAGCAGCAGTAGGGGATTCTCTGGAAACACCATATATTTT. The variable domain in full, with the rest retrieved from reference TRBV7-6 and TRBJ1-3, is GAGVSQSPRYKVTKRGQDVALRCDPISGHVSLYWYRQALGQGPEFLTYFNYEAQQDKSGLPNDRFSAERPEGSISTLTIQRTEQRDSAMYRCASSSRGFSGNTIYFGEGSWLTVV.

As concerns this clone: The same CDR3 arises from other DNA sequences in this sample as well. The CDR3 loop is CASSLDFTGELFF. The CDR3 region has the DNA TGTGCCAGCAGCTTAGATTTTACCGGGGAGCTGTTTTTT. This chain links TRBV11-3 with TRBJ2-2; D gene ambiguous. V dropped 0 bases and J dropped 5 bases, with 4 bases sitting between them. This CDR3 contains 13 residues. The V gene's germline CDR1 is SGHNT and CDR2 YENEEA.

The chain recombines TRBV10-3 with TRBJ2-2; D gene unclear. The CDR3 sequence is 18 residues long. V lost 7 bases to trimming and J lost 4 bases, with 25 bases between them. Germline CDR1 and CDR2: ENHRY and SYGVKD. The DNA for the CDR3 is TGTGCCATCACTGCCACGGGTGGCGTGGGCGGACCCACCGGGGAGCTGTTTTTT. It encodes CAITATGGVGGPTGELFF.

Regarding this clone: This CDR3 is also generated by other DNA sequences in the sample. For the CDR3, the DNA is TGCGCCAGCAGCCAGGAAGATGGGACATACTCCTACGAGCAGTACTTC. As protein: CASSQEDGTYSYEQYF. V gene TRBV4-1 combines with J gene TRBJ2-7; D possibly corresponds to TRBD1 (6 bases). CDR1 is MGHRA, CDR2 YSYEKL, per germline. The V end lost 3 bases, the J end lost 0 bases, and 15 bases lay between the germline ends. The CDR3 totals 16 residues.

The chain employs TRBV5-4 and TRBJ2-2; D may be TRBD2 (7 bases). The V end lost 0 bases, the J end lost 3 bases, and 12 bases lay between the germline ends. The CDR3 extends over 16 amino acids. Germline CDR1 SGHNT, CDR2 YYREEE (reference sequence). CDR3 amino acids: CASSLARGLDTGELFF. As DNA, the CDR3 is TGTGCCAGCAGCTTGGCGCGGGGGCTAGACACCGGGGAGCTGTTTTTT.

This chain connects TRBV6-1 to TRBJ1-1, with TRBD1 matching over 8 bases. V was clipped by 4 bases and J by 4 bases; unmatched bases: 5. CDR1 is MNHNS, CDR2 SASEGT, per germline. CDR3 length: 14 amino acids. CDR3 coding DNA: TGTGCCAGCAGTGGGTTCGACAGGGGCACTGAAGCTTTCTTT. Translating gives CASSGFDRGTEAFF.

CDR3 nucleotides: TGTGCCAGCAGCAGGGACTACATCTCCTACAATGAGCAGTTCTTC. Amino acid sequence: CASSRDYISYNEQFF. This sequence joins TRBV11-1 and TRBJ2-1; 7 positions agree with TRBD2. Germline lookup yields CDR1 SGHAT and CDR2 FQDESV (reference sequence). The junction had 4 bases not matched to a gene; V was cut back by 5 bases and J by 0 bases. This CDR3 spans 15 amino acids.

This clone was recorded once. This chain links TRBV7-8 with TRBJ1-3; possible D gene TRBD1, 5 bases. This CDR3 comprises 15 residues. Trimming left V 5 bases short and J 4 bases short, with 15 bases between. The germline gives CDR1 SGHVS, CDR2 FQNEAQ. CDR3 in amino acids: CASSLEAGPGNTIYF. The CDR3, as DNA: TGTGCCAGCAGCCTAGAGGCAGGGCCAGGAAACACCATATATTTT.

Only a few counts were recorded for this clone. CDR3 bases: TGTGCCAGCAGCCTTCGGGGGGGTTCACCCCTCCACTTT. This gives the protein CASSLRGGSPLHF. The rearrangement links TRBV7-3 to TRBJ1-6, with a weak D call TRBD1 (5 bases). This CDR3 is 13 amino acids long. V gave up 5 bases and J gave up 9 bases, with 11 bases separating them. The germline V gene has CDR1 SGHTA and CDR2 FQGTGA.

CDR3 in amino acids: CASTEGMQETQYF. The CDR3 nucleotides are TGTGCCAGCACCGAGGGGATGCAAGAGACCCAGTACTTC. The chain employs TRBV11-2 and TRBJ2-5, with D perhaps being TRBD1 or TRBD2 (5 bases each). Germline V CDR1 and CDR2: SGHAT, FQNNGV. V was cut by 7 bases and J by 2 bases, with 11 bases left in between. The length of the CDR3 is 13 residues.

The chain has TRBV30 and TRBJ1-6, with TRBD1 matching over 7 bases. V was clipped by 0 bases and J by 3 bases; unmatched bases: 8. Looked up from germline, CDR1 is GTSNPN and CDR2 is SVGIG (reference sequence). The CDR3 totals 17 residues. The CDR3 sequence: CAWSVKGASRYNSPLHF. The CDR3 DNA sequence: TGTGCCTGGAGTGTTAAGGGGGCGAGTCGCTATAATTCACCCCTCCACTTT.

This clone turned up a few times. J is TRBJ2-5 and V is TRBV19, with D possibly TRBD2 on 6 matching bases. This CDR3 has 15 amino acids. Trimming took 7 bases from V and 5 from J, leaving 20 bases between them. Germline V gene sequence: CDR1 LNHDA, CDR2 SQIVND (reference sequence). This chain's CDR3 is CASKGLEGSRETQYF. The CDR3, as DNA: TGTGCCAGTAAGGGGCTGGAGGGATCTAGGGAGACCCAGTACTTC.

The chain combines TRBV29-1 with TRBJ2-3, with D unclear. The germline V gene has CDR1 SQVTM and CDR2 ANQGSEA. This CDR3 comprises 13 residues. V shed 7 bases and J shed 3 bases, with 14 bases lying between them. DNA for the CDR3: TGCAGCGCCGCCGGCCCCAGGACAGATACGCAGTATTTT. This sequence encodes CSAAGPRTDTQYF.

CDR3 in DNA: TGTGCCAGTAGTACCGGGCTAGCGGGAGGGGAGACCCAGTACTTC. Protein product: CASSTGLAGGETQYF. The chain recombines TRBV19 with TRBJ2-5, with TRBD2 matching over 12 bases. With V trimmed by 4 bases and J by 5 bases, 5 bases remained unmatched. CDR1 LNHDA and CDR2 SQIVND come from the germline V gene (reference sequence). The CDR3 spans 15 residues. Full variable domain (outside the CDR3, taken from reference TRBV19 and TRBJ2-5): DGGITQSPKYLFRKEGQNVTLSCEQNLNHDAMYWYRQDPGQGLRLIYYSQIVNDFQKGDIAEGYSVSREKKESFPLTVTSAQKNPTAFYLCASSTGLAGGETQYFGPGTRLLVL.

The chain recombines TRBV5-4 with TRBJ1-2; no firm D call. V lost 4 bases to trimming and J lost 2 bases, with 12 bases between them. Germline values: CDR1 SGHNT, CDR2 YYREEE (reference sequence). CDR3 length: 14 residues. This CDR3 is CASSPEHGNYGYTF. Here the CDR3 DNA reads TGTGCCAGCAGCCCTGAACACGGAAACTATGGCTACACCTTC.

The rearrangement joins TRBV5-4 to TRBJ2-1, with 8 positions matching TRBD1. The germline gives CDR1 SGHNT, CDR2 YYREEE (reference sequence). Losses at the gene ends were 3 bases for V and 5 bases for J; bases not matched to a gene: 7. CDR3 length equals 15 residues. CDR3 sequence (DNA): TGTGCCAGCAGCTCTGGGACAGGTACACACAATGAGCAGTTCTTC. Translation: CASSSGTGTHNEQFF. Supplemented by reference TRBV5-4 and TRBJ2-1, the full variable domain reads ETGVTQSPTHLIKTRGQQVTLRCSSQSGHNTVSWYQQALGQGPQFIFQYYREEENGRGNFPPRFSGLQFPNYSSELNVNALELDDSALYLCASSSGTGTHNEQFFGPGTRLTVL.

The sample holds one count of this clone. CDR3 in amino acids: CASTPGRKNQPQHF. CDR3 bases: TGTGCCAGCACCCCGGGACGCAAGAATCAGCCCCAGCATTTT. The V call is TRBV21-1, the J call TRBJ1-5. TRBV21-1 is tagged as a pseudogene. This CDR3 contains 14 residues.

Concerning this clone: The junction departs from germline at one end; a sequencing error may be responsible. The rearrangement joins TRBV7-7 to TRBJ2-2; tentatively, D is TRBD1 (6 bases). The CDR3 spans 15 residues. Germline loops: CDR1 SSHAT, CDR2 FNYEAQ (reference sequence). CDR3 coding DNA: TGTGCTAGCAGCTTAAAACAGGGAAACACCGGGGAGCTGTTTTTT. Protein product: CASSLKQGNTGELFF.

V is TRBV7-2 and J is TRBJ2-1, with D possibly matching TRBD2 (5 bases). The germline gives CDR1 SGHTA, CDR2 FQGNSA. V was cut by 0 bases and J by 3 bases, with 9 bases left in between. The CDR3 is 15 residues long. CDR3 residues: CASSLALGSYNEQFF. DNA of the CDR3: TGTGCCAGCAGCTTAGCTCTAGGGAGCTACAATGAGCAGTTCTTC.

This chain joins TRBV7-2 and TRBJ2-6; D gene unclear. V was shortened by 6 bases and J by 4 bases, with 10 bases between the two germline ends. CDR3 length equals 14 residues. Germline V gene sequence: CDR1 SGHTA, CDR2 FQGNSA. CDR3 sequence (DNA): TGTGCCAGCAGACCCGTCGGGGGGGCCAACGTCCTGACTTTC. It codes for CASRPVGGANVLTF.

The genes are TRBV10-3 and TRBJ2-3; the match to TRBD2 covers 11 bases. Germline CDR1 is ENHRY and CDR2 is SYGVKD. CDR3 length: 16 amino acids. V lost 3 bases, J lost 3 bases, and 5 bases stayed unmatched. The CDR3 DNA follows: TGTGCCATCAGTGAAGGCCTAGCGGGAGGTACAGATACGCAGTATTTT. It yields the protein CAISEGLAGGTDTQYF.